These 6 T cell receptor beta chains were all obtained from the same sample, sequenced in a study of monozygotic twins with inflammatory bowel disease. TCRdb re-called the 5' RACE reads and gives one entry per CDR3 protein, without DNA. Recorded for this sample: some 150,000 distinct CDR3 sequences. The sample comprised blood. The source is a human donor with ulcerative colitis or Crohn's disease, or a healthy co-twin of an affected twin (not recorded which).

V gene TRBV7-2 combines with J gene TRBJ2-3; the TCRdb call, TRBD1, lacks DNA for checking. The CDR3 has 14 amino acids. Germline V gene lookup returns CDR1 SGHTA and CDR2 FQGNSA. This CDR3 is CASSPGLARDTQYF.

The V and J genes are TRBV6-1 and TRBJ2-5. The V gene's germline CDR1 is MNHNS and CDR2 SASEGT. This CDR3 is built from 13 residues. The CDR3 spells CASSVSQQETQYF.

The gene calls are TRBV7-3 and TRBJ2-3; without DNA, the TCRdb call of TRBD1 cannot be checked. CDR3 length: 15 amino acids. CDR1 SGHTA and CDR2 FQGTGA come from the germline V gene. The CDR3 reads CASSPGRSSTDTQYF.

The chain has TRBV11-2 and TRBJ2-7. The CDR3 loop spans 11 amino acids. Germline assignment: CDR1 SGHAT and CDR2 FQNNGV. This CDR3 reads CASSLHYEQYF.

V is TRBV20-1 and J is TRBJ1-1. The CDR3 loop spans 12 amino acids. Germline assignment: CDR1 DFQATT and CDR2 SNEGSKA (reference sequence). The CDR3 spells CSARNPNTEAFF.

The chain has TRBV6-1 and TRBJ2-7; the D gene TCRdb calls, TRBD1, cannot be checked with no DNA. Per the germline V gene, CDR1 is MNHNS and CDR2 is SASEGT. The CDR3 spans 15 residues. This CDR3 reads CASSAPGPDSYEQYF.